This T cell receptor beta chain was found in a study of response to subunit inactivated influenza vaccine. Study-wide points: Authors suggested each seasonal flu vaccination may recruit only limited numbers of new T cells.

The CDR3 length is 13 residues. Germline values: CDR1 SGHTA, CDR2 FQGTGA. V gave up 4 bases and J gave up 0 bases, with 7 bases separating them. In TCRdb, the RT-PCR reads were re-called with MiXCR into one record per CDR3 protein. The repertoire includes 800,000 or so distinct CDR3 sequences, about 20% of them detected once, and about 10% sits in the top ten. This clonotype was found a few times. Its target is unknown. The sample was PBMCs from blood, taken less than 6 days after vaccination. This clonotype was obtained from a man aged 50 to 60 who received an inactivated influenza vaccine. The chain is built from TRBV7-3 and TRBJ2-7; TRBD2 is a possible D gene (5 bases). The CDR3 sequence is CASSSEDSYEQYF. CDR3 nucleotides: TGTGCCAGCAGCTCGGAGGACTCCTACGAGCAGTACTTC.